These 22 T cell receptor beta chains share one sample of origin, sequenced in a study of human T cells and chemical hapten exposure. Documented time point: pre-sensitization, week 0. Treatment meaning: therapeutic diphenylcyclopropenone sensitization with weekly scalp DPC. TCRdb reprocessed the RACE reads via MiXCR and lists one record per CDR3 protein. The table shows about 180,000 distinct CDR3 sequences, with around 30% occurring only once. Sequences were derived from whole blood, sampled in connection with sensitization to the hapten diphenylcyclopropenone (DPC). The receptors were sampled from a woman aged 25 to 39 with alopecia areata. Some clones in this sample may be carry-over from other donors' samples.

The CDR3 is CASSPGTTRVDTQYF. The CDR3 DNA reads as TGTGCCAGCAGTCCCGGGACTACCCGGGTAGATACGCAGTATTTT. This sequence joins TRBV27 and TRBJ2-3, with 7 bases fitting TRBD2. Germline V gene sequence: CDR1 MNHEY, CDR2 SMNVEV (reference sequence). The V gene end was trimmed by 5 bases and the J gene end by 5 bases; junction bases not matched to a gene: 10. CDR3 length equals 15 residues.

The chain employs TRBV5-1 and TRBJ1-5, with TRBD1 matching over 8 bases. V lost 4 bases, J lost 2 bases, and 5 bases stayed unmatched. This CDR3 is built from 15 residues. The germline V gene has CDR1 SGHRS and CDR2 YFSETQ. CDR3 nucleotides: TGCGCCAGCAGCCTGACAGGGGCCGGCAATCAGCCCCAGCATTTT. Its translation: CASSLTGAGNQPQHF. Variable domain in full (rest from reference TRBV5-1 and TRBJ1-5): KAGVTQTPRYLIKTRGQQVTLSCSPISGHRSVSWYQQTPGQGLQFLFEYFSETQRNKGNFPGRFSGRQFSNSRSEMNVSTLELGDSALYLCASSLTGAGNQPQHFGDGTRLSIL.

The CDR3 loop is CSVALAGGAGELFF. The CDR3 coding sequence is TGCAGCGTGGCGCTAGCGGGAGGAGCCGGGGAGCTGTTTTTT. The J gene is TRBJ2-2, the V gene TRBV29-1, with TRBD2 matching 11 bases. The CDR3 runs to 14 residues. Trimming removed 6 bases from V and 6 bases from J; junction bases left unmatched: 6. Germline CDR1 reads SQVTM; CDR2 reads ANQGSEA.

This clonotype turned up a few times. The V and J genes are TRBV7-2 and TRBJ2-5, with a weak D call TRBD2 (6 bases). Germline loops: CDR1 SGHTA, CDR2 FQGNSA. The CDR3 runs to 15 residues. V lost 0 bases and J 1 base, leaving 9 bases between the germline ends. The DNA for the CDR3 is TGTGCCAGCAGCTTAGCGGGTAGCGGCCAAGAGACCCAGTACTTC. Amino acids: CASSLAGSGQETQYF.

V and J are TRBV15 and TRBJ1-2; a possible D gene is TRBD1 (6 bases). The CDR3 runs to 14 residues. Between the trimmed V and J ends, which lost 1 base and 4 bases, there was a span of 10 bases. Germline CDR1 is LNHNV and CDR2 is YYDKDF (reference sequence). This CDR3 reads CATSRADRPYGYTF. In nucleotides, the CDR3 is TGTGCCACCAGCAGAGCAGACAGGCCCTATGGCTACACCTTC.

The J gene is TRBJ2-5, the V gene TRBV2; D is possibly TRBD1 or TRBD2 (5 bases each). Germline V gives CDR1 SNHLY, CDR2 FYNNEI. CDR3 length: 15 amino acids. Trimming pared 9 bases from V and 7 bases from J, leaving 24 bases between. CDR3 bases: TGTGCCAGTTCATTTCGCCAGGGCGGGTTTGGGACCCAGTACTTC. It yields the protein CASSFRQGGFGTQYF.

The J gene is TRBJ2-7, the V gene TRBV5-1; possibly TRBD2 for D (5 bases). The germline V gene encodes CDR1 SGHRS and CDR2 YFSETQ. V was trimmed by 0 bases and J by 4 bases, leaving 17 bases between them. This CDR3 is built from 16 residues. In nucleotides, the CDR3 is TGCGCCAGCAGCTTGGCCGGAGCAGGCGGGCAGTACGAGCAGTACTTC. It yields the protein CASSLAGAGGQYEQYF.

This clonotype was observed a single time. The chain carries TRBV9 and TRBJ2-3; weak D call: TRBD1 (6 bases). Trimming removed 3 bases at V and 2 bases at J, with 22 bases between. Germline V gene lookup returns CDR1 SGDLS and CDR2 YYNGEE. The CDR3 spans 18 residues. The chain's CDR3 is CASSDTKGPGAYTDTQYF. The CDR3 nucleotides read TGTGCCAGCAGCGACACAAAGGGCCCAGGGGCCTACACAGATACGCAGTATTTT.

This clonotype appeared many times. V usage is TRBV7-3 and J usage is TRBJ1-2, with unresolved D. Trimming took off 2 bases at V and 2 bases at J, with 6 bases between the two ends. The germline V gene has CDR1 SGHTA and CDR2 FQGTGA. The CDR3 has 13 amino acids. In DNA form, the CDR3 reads TGTGCCAGCAGCTTAGACGGAAACTATGGCTACACCTTC. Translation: CASSLDGNYGYTF.

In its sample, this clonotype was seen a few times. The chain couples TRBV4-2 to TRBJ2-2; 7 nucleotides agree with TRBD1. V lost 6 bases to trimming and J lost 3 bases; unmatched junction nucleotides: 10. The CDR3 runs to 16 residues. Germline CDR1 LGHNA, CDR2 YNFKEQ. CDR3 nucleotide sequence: TGTGCCAGCAGTGAGACCCGGACAGGCTACACCGGGGAGCTGTTTTTT. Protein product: CASSETRTGYTGELFF.

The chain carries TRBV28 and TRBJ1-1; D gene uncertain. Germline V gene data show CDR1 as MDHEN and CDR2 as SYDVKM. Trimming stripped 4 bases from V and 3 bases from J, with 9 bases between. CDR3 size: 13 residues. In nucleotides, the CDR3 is TGTGCCAGCAGTTCCCCATCCGACACTGAAGCTTTCTTT. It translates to CASSSPSDTEAFF.

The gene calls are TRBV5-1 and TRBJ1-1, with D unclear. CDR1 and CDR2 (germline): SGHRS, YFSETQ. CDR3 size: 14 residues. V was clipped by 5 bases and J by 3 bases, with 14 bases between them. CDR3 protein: CASRWNDADTEAFF. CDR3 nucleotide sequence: TGCGCCAGCAGATGGAATGATGCTGACACTGAAGCTTTCTTT.

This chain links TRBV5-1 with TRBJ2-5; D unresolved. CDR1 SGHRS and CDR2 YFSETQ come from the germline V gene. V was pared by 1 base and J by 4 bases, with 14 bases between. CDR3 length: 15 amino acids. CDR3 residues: CASSLQPSAGETQYF. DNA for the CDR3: TGCGCCAGCAGCTTGCAGCCCTCCGCTGGAGAGACCCAGTACTTC. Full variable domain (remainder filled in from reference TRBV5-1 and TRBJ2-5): KAGVTQTPRYLIKTRGQQVTLSCSPISGHRSVSWYQQTPGQGLQFLFEYFSETQRNKGNFPGRFSGRQFSNSRSEMNVSTLELGDSALYLCASSLQPSAGETQYFGPGTRLLVL.

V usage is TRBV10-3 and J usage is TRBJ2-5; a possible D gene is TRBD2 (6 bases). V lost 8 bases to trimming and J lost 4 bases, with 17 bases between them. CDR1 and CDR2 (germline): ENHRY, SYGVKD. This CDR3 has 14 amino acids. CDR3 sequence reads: CAISSPGVRETQYF. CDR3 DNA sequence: TGTGCCATCTCATCGCCGGGAGTACGAGAGACCCAGTACTTC.

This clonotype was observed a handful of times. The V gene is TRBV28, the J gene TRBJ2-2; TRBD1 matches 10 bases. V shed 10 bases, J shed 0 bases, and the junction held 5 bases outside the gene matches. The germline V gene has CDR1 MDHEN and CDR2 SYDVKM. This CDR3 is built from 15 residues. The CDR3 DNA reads TGTGCCACGGGGACAGGGGCTTCGAACACCGGGGAGCTGTTTTTT. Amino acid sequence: CATGTGASNTGELFF.

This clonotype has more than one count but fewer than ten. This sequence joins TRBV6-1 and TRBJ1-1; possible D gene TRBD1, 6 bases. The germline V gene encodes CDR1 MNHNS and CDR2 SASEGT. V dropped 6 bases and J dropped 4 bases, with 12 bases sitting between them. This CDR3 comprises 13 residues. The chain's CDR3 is CASREQGATEAFF. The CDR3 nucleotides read TGTGCCAGCAGAGAACAGGGCGCCACTGAAGCTTTCTTT.

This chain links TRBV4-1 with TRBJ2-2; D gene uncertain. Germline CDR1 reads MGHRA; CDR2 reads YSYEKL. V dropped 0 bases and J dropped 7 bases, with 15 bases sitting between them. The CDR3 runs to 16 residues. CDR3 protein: CASSQDGNGPHGELFF. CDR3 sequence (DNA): TGCGCCAGCAGCCAAGATGGAAACGGGCCCCACGGGGAGCTGTTTTTT.

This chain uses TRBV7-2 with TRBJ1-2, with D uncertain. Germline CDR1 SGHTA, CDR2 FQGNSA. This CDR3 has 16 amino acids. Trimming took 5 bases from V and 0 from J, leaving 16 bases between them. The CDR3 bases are TGTGCCAGCAGCCTTAGTAGGCAGACGTCTAACTATGGCTACACCTTC. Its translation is CASSLSRQTSNYGYTF.

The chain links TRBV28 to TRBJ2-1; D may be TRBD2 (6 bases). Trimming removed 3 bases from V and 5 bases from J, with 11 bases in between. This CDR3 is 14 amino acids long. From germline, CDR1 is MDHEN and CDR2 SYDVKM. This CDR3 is CASSLSLANNEQFF. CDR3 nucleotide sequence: TGTGCCAGCAGTTTGAGTCTAGCGAACAATGAGCAGTTCTTC.

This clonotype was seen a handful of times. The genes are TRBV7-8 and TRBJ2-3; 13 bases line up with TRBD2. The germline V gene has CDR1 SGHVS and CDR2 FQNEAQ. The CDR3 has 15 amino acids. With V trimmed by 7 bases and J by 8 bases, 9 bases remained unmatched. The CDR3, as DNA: TGTGCCAGCAACCTATTCGGACTAGCGGGAGTTACGCAGTATTTT. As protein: CASNLFGLAGVTQYF.

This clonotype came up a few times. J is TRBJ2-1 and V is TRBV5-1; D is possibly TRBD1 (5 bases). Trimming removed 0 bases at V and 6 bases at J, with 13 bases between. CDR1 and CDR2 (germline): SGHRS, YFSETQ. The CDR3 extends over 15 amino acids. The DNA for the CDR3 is TGCGCCAGCAGCTTGGCGGGCAGGGCATTCAATGAGCAGTTCTTC. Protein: CASSLAGRAFNEQFF. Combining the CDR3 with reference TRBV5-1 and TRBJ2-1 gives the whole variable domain KAGVTQTPRYLIKTRGQQVTLSCSPISGHRSVSWYQQTPGQGLQFLFEYFSETQRNKGNFPGRFSGRQFSNSRSEMNVSTLELGDSALYLCASSLAGRAFNEQFFGPGTRLTVL.

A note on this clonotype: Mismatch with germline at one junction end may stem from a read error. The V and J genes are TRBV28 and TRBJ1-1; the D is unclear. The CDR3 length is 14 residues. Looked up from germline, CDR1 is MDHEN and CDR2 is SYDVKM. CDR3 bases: TGTGCCAGCAGTTTTTTAAAACAGAACTCTGAAGCTTTCTTT. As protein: CASSFLKQNSEAFF.